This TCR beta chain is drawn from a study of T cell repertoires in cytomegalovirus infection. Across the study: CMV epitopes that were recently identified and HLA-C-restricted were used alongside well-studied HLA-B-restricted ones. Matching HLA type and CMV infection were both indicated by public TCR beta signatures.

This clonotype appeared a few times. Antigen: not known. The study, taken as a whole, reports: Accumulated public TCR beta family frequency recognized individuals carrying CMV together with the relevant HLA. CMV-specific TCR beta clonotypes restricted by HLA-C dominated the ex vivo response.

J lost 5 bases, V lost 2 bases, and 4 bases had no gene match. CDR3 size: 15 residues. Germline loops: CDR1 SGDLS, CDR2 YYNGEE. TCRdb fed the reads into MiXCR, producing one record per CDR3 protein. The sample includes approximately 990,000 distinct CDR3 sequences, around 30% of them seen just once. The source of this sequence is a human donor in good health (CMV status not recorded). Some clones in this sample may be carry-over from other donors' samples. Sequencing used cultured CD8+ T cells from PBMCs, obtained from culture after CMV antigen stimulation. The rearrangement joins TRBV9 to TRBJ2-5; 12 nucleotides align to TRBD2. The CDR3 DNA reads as TGTGCCAGCAGCGTTGGACTAGCGGGGCGGGAGACCCAGTACTTC. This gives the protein CASSVGLAGRETQYF.